The next 13 T cell receptor beta chains were all read from a single sample in a study of blood T cell repertoires in COVID-19. Sequencing used immunoSEQ multiplex PCR; TCRdb keeps in-frame clones, though not all of them. The sample lists 250,000 to 400,000 clones; roughly 88% were seen once. The specimen was peripheral blood. All receptors derive from a woman between 25 and 40 years old with COVID-19, enrolled during active disease.

For the CDR3, the DNA is TGTGCCAGCAGTTTAACCCGGGGGGGAACAGATACGCAGTATTTT. Residues: CASSLTRGGTDTQYF. The chain joins TRBV27 to TRBJ2-3; 8 nucleotides agree with TRBD2. Losses at the gene ends were 2 bases for V and 3 bases for J; bases not matched to a gene: 4. This CDR3 contains 15 residues. Germline V gene data show CDR1 as MNHEY and CDR2 as SMNVEV (reference sequence).

The chain uses TRBV4-1 and TRBJ2-2; the match to TRBD1 covers 10 bases. Germline trimming cut 4 bases from V and 3 bases from J; bases unmatched to any gene: 5. The length of the CDR3 is 16 residues. Per the germline V gene, CDR1 is MGHRA and CDR2 is YSYEKL. CDR3 amino acids: CASSPRQGAYTGELFF. As DNA, the CDR3 is TGCGCCAGCAGCCCTAGACAGGGGGCTTACACCGGGGAGCTGTTTTTT.

This clone was counted a single time. The gene calls are TRBV30 and TRBJ2-3; a possible D gene is TRBD2 (5 bases). Germline V lookup: CDR1 GTSNPN, CDR2 SVGIG (reference sequence). V was pared by 3 bases and J by 5 bases, with 24 bases between. The CDR3 consists of 17 residues. The CDR3 loop reads CAWSAGRLISREDTQYF. The CDR3 DNA follows: TGTGCCTGGAGCGCGGGCCGACTAATTTCCCGCGAAGATACGCAGTATTTT.

The chain uses TRBV3-1 (or the pseudogene TRBV3-2) and TRBJ2-3; maybe TRBD2 (5 bases). The CDR3 runs 16 residues. Per the germline V gene, CDR1 is LGHDT and CDR2 is YNNKEL (reference sequence). V dropped 2 bases and J dropped 2 bases, with 14 bases sitting between them. The CDR3 sequence: CASSQLFGEITDTQYF. CDR3 bases: TGTGCCAGCAGCCAATTGTTCGGGGAGATCACAGATACGCAGTATTTT.

The chain recombines TRBV4-1 with TRBJ1-1; TRBD1 agrees at 7 bases. This CDR3 is built from 15 residues. V shed 6 bases, J shed 1 base, and the junction held 8 bases outside the gene matches. Looked up from germline, CDR1 is MGHRA and CDR2 is YSYEKL. The CDR3 loop is CASSRSQGENTEAFF. DNA for the CDR3: TGCGCCAGCAGTCGCTCCCAGGGGGAGAACACTGAAGCTTTCTTT.

The rearrangement joins TRBV9 to TRBJ2-1; 11 nucleotides match TRBD2. This CDR3 has 17 residues. V shed 0 bases, J shed 9 bases, and the junction held 11 bases outside the gene matches. CDR1 and CDR2 from the germline V gene are SGDLS and YYNGEE. The CDR3 loop reads CASSVEDLAGGPGEQFF. As DNA, the CDR3 is TGTGCCAGCAGCGTAGAGGATTTAGCGGGAGGGCCGGGTGAGCAGTTCTTC.

The chain has TRBV28 and TRBJ2-1; possible D gene TRBD1, 7 bases. Germline assignment: CDR1 MDHEN and CDR2 SYDVKM. Trimming shortened V by 9 bases and J by 10 bases, and 25 bases separated the two germline ends. The CDR3 is made up of 15 amino acids. CDR3: CASSVQGGGKGEQFF. For the CDR3, the DNA is TGTGCCAGTAGCGTCCAGGGGGGTGGTAAAGGAGAGCAGTTCTTC. Complete variable domain (other parts from reference TRBV28 and TRBJ2-1): DVKVTQSSRYLVKRTGEKVFLECVQDMDHENMFWYRQDPGLGLRLIYFSYDVKMKEKGDIPEGYSVSREKKERFSLILESASTNQTSMYLCASSVQGGGKGEQFFGPGTRLTVL.

The chain links TRBV7-9 to TRBJ2-2; 8 bases are a match to TRBD1. V lost 1 base and J lost 6; bases outside the gene matches: 7. Germline CDR1 and CDR2: SEHNR and FQNEAQ (reference sequence). The CDR3 spans 16 residues. CDR3 sequence: CASSLDAGGLPGELFF. CDR3 coding DNA: TGTGCCAGCAGCTTAGATGCAGGGGGCTTACCCGGGGAGCTGTTTTTT.

V gene TRBV7-8 combines with J gene TRBJ1-5, with D unclear. Trimming took 2 bases from V and 7 from J, leaving 12 bases between them. The CDR3 extends over 14 amino acids. CDR1 SGHVS and CDR2 FQNEAQ come from the germline V gene. As DNA, the CDR3 is TGTGCCAGCAGCTTATTTCAGGATCGACAGCCCCAGCATTTT. Protein sequence: CASSLFQDRQPQHF.

V is TRBV7-3 and J is TRBJ2-1; 8 nucleotides agree with TRBD2. The ends lost 0 bases at V and 0 bases at J; junction bases unmatched: 7. CDR1 and CDR2 from the germline V gene are SGHTA and FQGTGA. The CDR3 is made up of 18 amino acids. Here the CDR3 reads CASSLTTVAGSSYNEQFF. The CDR3 DNA is TGTGCCAGCAGCTTAACTACCGTAGCGGGGAGCTCCTACAATGAGCAGTTCTTC.

V gene TRBV29-1 combines with J gene TRBJ2-7; D gene unclear. There are 12 residues in the CDR3. Germline V gene sequence: CDR1 SQVTM, CDR2 ANQGSEA. V shed 4 bases and J shed 3 bases, with 10 bases lying between them. The CDR3 sequence: CSVGTANYEQYF. In DNA, the CDR3 is TGCAGCGTTGGCACAGCCAACTACGAGCAGTACTTC.

The CDR3 nucleotides are TGTGCCAGCAGCCCTCAGGAGAACACTGAAGCTTTCTTT. This translates into CASSPQENTEAFF. The rearrangement uses TRBV4-2 and TRBJ1-1; no firm D call. Trimming removed 4 bases at V and 1 base at J, with 7 bases between. Germline V gives CDR1 LGHNA, CDR2 YNFKEQ. This CDR3 contains 13 residues.

The rearrangement uses TRBV13 and TRBJ2-1; TRBD2 matches 11 bases. Germline V gene sequence: CDR1 PRHDT, CDR2 FYEKMQ (reference sequence). The CDR3 contains 16 residues. Germline trimming cut 5 bases from V and 2 bases from J; bases unmatched to any gene: 5. CDR3 coding DNA: TGTGCCAGCAGCCCGCTAGCGGGAGGAGCCTACAATGAGCAGTTCTTC. Translation gives CASSPLAGGAYNEQFF.